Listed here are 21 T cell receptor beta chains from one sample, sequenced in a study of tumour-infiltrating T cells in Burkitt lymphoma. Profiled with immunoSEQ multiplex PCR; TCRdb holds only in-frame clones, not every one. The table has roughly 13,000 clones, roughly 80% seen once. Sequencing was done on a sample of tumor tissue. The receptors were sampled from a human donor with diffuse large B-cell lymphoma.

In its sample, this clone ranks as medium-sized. CDR3 sequence reads: CASGETGDPEAFF. The CDR3 nucleotides read TGTGCCAGCGGAGAAACAGGGGACCCTGAAGCTTTCTTT. The rearrangement links TRBV27 to TRBJ1-1, with 7 bases matching TRBD1. This CDR3 region has 13 residues. The V gene's germline CDR1 is MNHEY and CDR2 SMNVEV (reference sequence). V dropped 8 bases and J dropped 6; count of bases not matched to a gene: 9.

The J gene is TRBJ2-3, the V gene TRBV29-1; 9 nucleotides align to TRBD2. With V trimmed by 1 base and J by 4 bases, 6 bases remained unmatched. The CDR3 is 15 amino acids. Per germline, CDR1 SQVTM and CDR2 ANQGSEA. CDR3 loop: CSVEGGVAGADTQYF. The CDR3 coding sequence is TGCAGCGTTGAAGGAGGGGTAGCGGGAGCAGATACGCAGTATTTT.

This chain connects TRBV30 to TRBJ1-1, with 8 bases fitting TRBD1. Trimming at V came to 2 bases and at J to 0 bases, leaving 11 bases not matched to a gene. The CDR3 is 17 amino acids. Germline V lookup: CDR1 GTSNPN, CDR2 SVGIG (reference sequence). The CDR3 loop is CAWSPRRTGTMNTEAFF. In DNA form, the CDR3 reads TGTGCCTGGAGTCCCCGCCGGACAGGGACCATGAACACTGAAGCTTTCTTT.

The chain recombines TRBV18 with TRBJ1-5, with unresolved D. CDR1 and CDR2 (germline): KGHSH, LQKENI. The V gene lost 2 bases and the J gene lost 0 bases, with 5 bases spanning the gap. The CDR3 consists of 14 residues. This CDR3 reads CASSPDYSNQPQHF. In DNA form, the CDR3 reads TGTGCCAGCTCACCAGATTATAGCAATCAGCCCCAGCATTTT.

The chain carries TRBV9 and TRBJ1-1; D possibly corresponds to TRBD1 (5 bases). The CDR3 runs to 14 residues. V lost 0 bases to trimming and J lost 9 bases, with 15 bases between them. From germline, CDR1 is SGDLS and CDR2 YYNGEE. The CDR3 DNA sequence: TGTGCCAGCAGCGTAGGGGGCAGGGAGGATCAAGCTTTCTTT. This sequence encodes CASSVGGREDQAFF.

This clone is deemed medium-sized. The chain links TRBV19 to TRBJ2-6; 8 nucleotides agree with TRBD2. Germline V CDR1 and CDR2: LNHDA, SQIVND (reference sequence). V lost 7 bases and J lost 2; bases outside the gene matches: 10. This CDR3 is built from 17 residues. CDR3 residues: CASKIGLAWAGANVLTF. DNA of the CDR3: TGTGCCAGTAAAATCGGACTAGCCTGGGCTGGGGCCAACGTCCTGACTTTC.

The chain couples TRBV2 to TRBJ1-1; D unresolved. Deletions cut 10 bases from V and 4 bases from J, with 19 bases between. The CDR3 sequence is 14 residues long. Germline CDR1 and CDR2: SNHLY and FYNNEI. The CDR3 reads CATKVGSSGTEAFF. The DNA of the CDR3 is TGTGCCACCAAGGTCGGATCAAGTGGCACTGAAGCTTTCTTT.

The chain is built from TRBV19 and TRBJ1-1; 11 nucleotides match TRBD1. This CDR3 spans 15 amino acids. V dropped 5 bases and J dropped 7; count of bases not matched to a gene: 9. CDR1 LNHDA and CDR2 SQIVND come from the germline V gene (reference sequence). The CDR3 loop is CASSLRTGGIDEAFF. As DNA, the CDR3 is TGTGCCAGTAGTCTCCGGACAGGGGGCATCGATGAAGCTTTCTTT.

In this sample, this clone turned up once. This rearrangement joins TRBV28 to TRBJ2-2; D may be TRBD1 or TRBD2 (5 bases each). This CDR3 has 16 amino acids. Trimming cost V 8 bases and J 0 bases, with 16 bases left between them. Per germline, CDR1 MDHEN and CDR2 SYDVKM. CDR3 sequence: CASLNLRGPNTGELFF. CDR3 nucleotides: TGTGCCAGCTTAAATCTTCGGGGACCGAACACCGGGGAGCTGTTTTTT.

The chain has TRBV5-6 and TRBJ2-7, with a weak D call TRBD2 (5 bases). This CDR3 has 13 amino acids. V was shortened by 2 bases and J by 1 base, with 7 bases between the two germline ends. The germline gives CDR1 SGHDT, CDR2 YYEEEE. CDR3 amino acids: CASSLRGSYEQYV. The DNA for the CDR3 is TGTGCCAGCAGCTTAAGAGGGTCCTACGAGCAGTACGTC.

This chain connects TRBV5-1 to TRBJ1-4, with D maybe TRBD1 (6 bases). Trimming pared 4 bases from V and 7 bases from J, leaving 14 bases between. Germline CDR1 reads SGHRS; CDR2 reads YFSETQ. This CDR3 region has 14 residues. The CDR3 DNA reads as TGCGCCAGCAGCCCAGCGGGGGGCCGTGAAAAACTGTTTTTT. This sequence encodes CASSPAGGREKLFF. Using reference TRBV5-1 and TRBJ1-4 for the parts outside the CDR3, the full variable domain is KAGVTQTPRYLIKTRGQQVTLSCSPISGHRSVSWYQQTPGQGLQFLFEYFSETQRNKGNFPGRFSGRQFSNSRSEMNVSTLELGDSALYLCASSPAGGREKLFFGSGTQLSVL.

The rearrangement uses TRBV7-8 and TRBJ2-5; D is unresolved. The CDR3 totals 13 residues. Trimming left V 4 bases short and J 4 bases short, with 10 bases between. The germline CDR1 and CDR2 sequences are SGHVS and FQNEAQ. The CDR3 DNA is TGTGCCAGCAGCTCCTTAGCTGTAGAGACCCAGTACTTC. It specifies CASSSLAVETQYF.

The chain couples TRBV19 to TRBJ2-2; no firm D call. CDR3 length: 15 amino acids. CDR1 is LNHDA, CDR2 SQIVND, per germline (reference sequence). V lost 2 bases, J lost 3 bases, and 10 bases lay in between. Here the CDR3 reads CASSIKAAYTGELFF. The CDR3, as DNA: TGTGCCAGTAGTATAAAGGCGGCCTACACCGGGGAGCTGTTTTTT.

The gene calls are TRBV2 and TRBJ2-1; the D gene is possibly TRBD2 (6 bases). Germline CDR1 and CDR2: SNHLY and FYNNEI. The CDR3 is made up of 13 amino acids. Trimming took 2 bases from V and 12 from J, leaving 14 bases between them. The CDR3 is CASSESGDWVQFF. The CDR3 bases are TGTGCCAGCAGTGAATCGGGGGATTGGGTGCAGTTCTTC. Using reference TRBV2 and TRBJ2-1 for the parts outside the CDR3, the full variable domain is EPEVTQTPSHQVTQMGQEVILRCVPISNHLYFYWYRQILGQKVEFLVSFYNNEISEKSEIFDDQFSVERPDGSNFTLKIRSTKLEDSAMYFCASSESGDWVQFFGPGTRLTVL.

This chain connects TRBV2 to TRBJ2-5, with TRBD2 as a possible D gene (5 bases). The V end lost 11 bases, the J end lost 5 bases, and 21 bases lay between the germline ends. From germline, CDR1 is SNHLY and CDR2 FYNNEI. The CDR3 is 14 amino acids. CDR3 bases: TGTGCCTTAGACTCAGAGGGCGCTGGGGAGACCCAGTACTTC. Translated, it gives CALDSEGAGETQYF.

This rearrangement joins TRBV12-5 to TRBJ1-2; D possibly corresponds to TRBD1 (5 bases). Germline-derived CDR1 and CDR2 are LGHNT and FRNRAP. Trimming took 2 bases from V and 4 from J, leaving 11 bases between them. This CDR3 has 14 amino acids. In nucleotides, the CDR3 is TGTGCTAGTGGTTTGATGGGGACCCTCTATGGCTACACCTTC. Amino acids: CASGLMGTLYGYTF.

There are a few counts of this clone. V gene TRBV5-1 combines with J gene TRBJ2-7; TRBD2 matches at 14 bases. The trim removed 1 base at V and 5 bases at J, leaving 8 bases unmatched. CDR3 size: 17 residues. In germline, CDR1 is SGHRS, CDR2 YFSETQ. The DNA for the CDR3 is TGCGCCAGCAGCTTGAGACTAGCGGGAGGGGTCGGAAACGAGCAGTACTTC. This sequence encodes CASSLRLAGGVGNEQYF. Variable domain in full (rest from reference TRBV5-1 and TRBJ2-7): KAGVTQTPRYLIKTRGQQVTLSCSPISGHRSVSWYQQTPGQGLQFLFEYFSETQRNKGNFPGRFSGRQFSNSRSEMNVSTLELGDSALYLCASSLRLAGGVGNEQYFGPGTRLTVT.

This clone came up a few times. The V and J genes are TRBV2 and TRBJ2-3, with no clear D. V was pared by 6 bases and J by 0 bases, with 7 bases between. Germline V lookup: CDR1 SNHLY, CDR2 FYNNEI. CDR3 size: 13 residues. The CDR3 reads CASSGLSTDTQYF. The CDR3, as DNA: TGTGCCAGCAGCGGGCTAAGCACAGATACGCAGTATTTT.

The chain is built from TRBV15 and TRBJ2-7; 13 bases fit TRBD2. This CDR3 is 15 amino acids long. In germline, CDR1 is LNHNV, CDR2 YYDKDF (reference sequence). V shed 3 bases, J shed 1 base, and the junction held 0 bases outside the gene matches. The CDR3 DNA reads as TGTGCCACCAGCAGGGGACTAGCGGGATCCTACGAGCAGTACTTC. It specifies CATSRGLAGSYEQYF. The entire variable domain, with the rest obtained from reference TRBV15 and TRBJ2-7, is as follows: DAMVIQNPRYQVTQFGKPVTLSCSQTLNHNVMYWYQQKSSQAPKLLFHYYDKDFNNEADTPDNFQSRRPNTSFCFLDIRSPGLGDTAMYLCATSRGLAGSYEQYFGPGTRLTVT.

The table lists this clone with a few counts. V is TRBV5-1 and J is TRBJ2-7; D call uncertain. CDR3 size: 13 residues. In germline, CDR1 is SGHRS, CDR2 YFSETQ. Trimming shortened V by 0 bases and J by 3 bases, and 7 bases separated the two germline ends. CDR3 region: CASSLAPSYEQYV. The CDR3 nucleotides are TGCGCCAGCAGCTTGGCCCCGAGCTACGAGCAGTACGTC.

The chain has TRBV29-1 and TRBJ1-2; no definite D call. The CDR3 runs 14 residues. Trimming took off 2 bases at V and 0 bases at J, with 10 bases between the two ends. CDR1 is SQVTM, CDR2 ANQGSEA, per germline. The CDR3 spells CSVERDAANYGYTF. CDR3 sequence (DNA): TGCAGCGTTGAAAGGGATGCAGCTAACTATGGCTACACCTTC. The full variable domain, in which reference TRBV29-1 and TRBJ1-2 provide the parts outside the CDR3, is SAVISQKPSRDICQRGTSLTIQCQVDSQVTMMFWYRQQPGQSLTLIATANQGSEATYESGFVIDKFPISRPNLTFSTLTVSNMSPEDSSIYLCSVERDAANYGYTFGSGTRLTVV.